Listed below are T cell receptor beta chains from one sample, sequenced in a study of CD4 T cell repertoires in COVID-19. Clones were sequenced by immunoSEQ multiplex PCR, and TCRdb holds only the in-frame ones, with some missing. Counted here are around 23,000 clones, over 85% occurring once; the ten biggest clones make up 0.66%. The material sequenced was circulating follicular helper CD4+ T cells (cTfh) from blood, taken before the COVID-19 pandemic. These receptors originate from a human donor who had COVID-19. The CDR3 runs from the conserved cysteine through the conserved F or W. The D gene is left open where the match is weak. Some rows have no size entry. The others give once, few or many, or a class for an expanded clone.

size,D,V,J,CDR3,DNA
-,-,TRBV5-1,TRBJ2-1,CASSTPVDGEQFF,TGCGCCAGCAGCACCCCGGTAGACGGGGAGCAGTTCTTC
-,TRBD2,TRBV14,TRBJ2-1,CASSRELAGSGDEQFF,TGTGCCAGCAGCCGCGAACTAGCGGGGAGTGGCGATGAGCAGTTCTTC
-,-,TRBV27,TRBJ1-5,CASSLGQGGGQPQHF,TGTGCCAGCAGTTTAGGGCAGGGAGGGGGACAGCCCCAGCATTTT
-,-,TRBV18,TRBJ1-5,CASSPVRKTVGSNQPQHF,TGTGCCAGCTCACCGGTTAGAAAGACAGTCGGGAGCAATCAGCCCCAGCATTTT
-,-,TRBV5-1,TRBJ1-1,CASSTRGTEAFF,TGCGCCAGCAGCACCAGGGGCACTGAAGCTTTCTTT
-,-,TRBV27,TRBJ1-4,CASSSGLATNEKLFF,TGTGCCAGCAGTTCGGGACTGGCAACTAATGAAAAACTGTTTTTT
-,-,TRBV10-3,TRBJ1-1,CAISDPGMNTEAFF,TGTGCCATCAGTGACCCAGGGATGAACACTGAAGCTTTCTTT
-,-,TRBV23-1,TRBJ2-6,CASGAQASGANVLTF,TGCGCCAGCGGCGCTCAGGCCTCTGGGGCCAACGTCCTGACTTTC
-,-,TRBV7-2,TRBJ1-5,CASSLGQSGQPQHF,TGTGCCAGCAGCCTAGGACAGTCCGGGCAGCCCCAGCATTTT
-,-,TRBV29-1,TRBJ2-1,CSVEDTFGTTNEQFF,TGCAGCGTTGAAGATACTTTTGGAACTACCAATGAGCAGTTCTTC
-,TRBD1,TRBV2,TRBJ1-5,CASSDRGLNQPQHF,TGTGCCAGCAGCGACAGGGGCCTAAATCAGCCCCAGCATTTT
few,TRBD2,TRBV5-6,TRBJ2-2,CASSSLAGDWTGELFF,TGTGCCAGCAGCTCCCTAGCGGGAGATTGGACCGGGGAGCTGTTTTTT
-,-,TRBV7-2,TRBJ2-2,CASSLMVGPGELFF,TGTGCCAGCAGCTTAATGGTTGGCCCCGGGGAGCTGTTTTTT